The next 23 T cell receptor beta chains were all read from a single sample in a study of CD8 T cells in Susac syndrome. RNA totalling 0.5 to 1 ug underwent reverse transcription with random hexamers. TCRdb redid the calling of the immunoSEQ multiplex PCR reads with MiXCR, one entry per CDR3 protein. In the table there are over 150,000 distinct CDR3 sequences, about 96% of which are singletons. Specimen: CD4+ T cells from PBMCs. These receptors were collected from a human donor with Susac syndrome.

In the case of this clonotype: One end of the junction varies from germline; a read error may be responsible. The gene calls are TRBV7-7 and TRBJ2-5; D is possibly TRBD2 (7 bases). Per germline, CDR1 SSHAT and CDR2 FNYEAQ (reference sequence). CDR3 length: 14 amino acids. The CDR3: CASSSRPGGQTQYF. The CDR3 DNA reads as TGTGCTAGCAGCTCCCGGCCCGGGGGGCAGACCCAGTACTTC.

This chain joins TRBV5-6 and TRBJ1-5, with 8 nucleotides matching TRBD1. Germline V gene sequence: CDR1 SGHDT, CDR2 YYEEEE. The CDR3 extends over 15 amino acids. V was pared by 2 bases and J by 7 bases, with 8 bases of the junction left unmatched. CDR3 sequence: CASSLAGQGRQPQHF. The CDR3 nucleotides are TGTGCCAGCAGCTTAGCCGGACAGGGAAGGCAGCCCCAGCATTTT.

This rearrangement joins TRBV6-5 to TRBJ2-3; 7 bases match TRBD1. The CDR3 has 14 amino acids. V lost 4 bases to trimming and J lost 4 bases; unmatched junction nucleotides: 5. Per germline, CDR1 MNHEY and CDR2 SVGAGI. The CDR3 sequence is CASSSTGSSDTQYF. DNA for the CDR3: TGTGCCAGCAGTTCGACAGGGAGTTCAGATACGCAGTATTTT.

V and J are TRBV12-3 or TRBV12-4 and TRBJ2-5; D is possibly TRBD2 (5 bases). This CDR3 region has 13 residues. Between the trimmed V and J ends, which lost 6 bases and 3 bases, there was a span of 11 bases. CDR3 sequence (DNA): TGTGCCAGCAGGCCCGGGGTGGAAGAGACCCAGTACTTC. It encodes CASRPGVEETQYF.

This chain connects TRBV20-1 to TRBJ2-3, with D possibly matching TRBD2 (5 bases). Germline CDR1 and CDR2: DFQATT and SNEGSKA (reference sequence). The CDR3 is 14 amino acids. Trimming removed 3 bases at V and 1 base at J, with 11 bases between. This CDR3 reads CSARDTEGTDTQYF. The CDR3 DNA reads TGCAGTGCTAGGGATACGGAGGGCACAGATACGCAGTATTTT.

This chain connects TRBV24-1 to TRBJ1-2; 7 positions match TRBD1. In germline, CDR1 is KGHDR, CDR2 SFDVKD. V shed 9 bases, J shed 8 bases, and the junction held 8 bases outside the gene matches. The CDR3 runs to 12 residues. The CDR3 DNA reads TGTGCCACCCAGGCTGAGGACAGGGGCTACACCTTC. Protein product: CATQAEDRGYTF.

This clonotype was seen a single time. The CDR3 DNA follows: TGCAGCGTTGAAGATGAAGGGACTAGCGGTTGCTACGAGCAGTACTTC. This sequence encodes CSVEDEGTSGCYEQYF. V gene TRBV29-1 combines with J gene TRBJ2-7; 11 nucleotides line up with TRBD2. The CDR3 runs 16 residues. CDR1 and CDR2 from the germline V gene are SQVTM and ANQGSEA. V lost 0 bases to trimming and J lost 3 bases; unmatched junction nucleotides: 7.

This clonotype was counted once. The genes are TRBV6-6 and TRBJ2-1, with TRBD2 matching 11 bases. CDR3 length equals 15 residues. Unmatched junction bases numbered 4, after V lost 2 bases and J lost 7 bases. Germline CDR1 reads MNHNY; CDR2 reads SVGAGI (reference sequence). The CDR3 spells CASSYPASGRNEQFF. CDR3 in DNA: TGTGCCAGCAGTTACCCGGCTAGCGGGAGGAATGAGCAGTTCTTC.

The CDR3 DNA is TGTGCCAGCACCCGAATCCAATTTGGGAACACTGAAGCTTTCTTT. It yields the protein CASTRIQFGNTEAFF. The chain employs TRBV7-2 and TRBJ1-1; D is unclear. V lost 7 bases, J lost 1 base, and 16 bases lay in between. The CDR3 consists of 15 residues. CDR1 and CDR2 from the germline V gene are SGHTA and FQGNSA.

The genes are TRBV7-2 and TRBJ2-7; TRBD1 might be the D (6 bases). The CDR3 totals 14 residues. V lost 1 base, J lost 3 bases, and 10 bases lay in between. Germline V gives CDR1 SGHTA, CDR2 FQGNSA. CDR3 region: CASSLGKQGYEQYF. The CDR3 DNA sequence: TGTGCCAGCAGCTTAGGTAAACAGGGCTACGAGCAGTACTTC.

V usage is TRBV10-3 and J usage is TRBJ1-2, with 7 bases fitting TRBD1. Germline V gene lookup returns CDR1 ENHRY and CDR2 SYGVKD. There are 14 residues in the CDR3. Trimming at V came to 6 bases and at J to 4 bases, leaving 8 bases not matched to a gene. CDR3 DNA: TGTGCCATCAGCGTCCCGGGACAGCTCTATGGCTACACCTTC. Translating gives CAISVPGQLYGYTF.

In regard to this clonotype: The CDR3 end shows no conserved phenylalanine or tryptophan, and so a read error is likely. This rearrangement joins TRBV6-2 or TRBV6-3 to TRBJ2-3; D not certain. Per the germline V gene, CDR1 is MNHEY and CDR2 is SVGEGT. The CDR3 runs to 11 residues. V gave up 7 bases and J gave up 2 bases, with 4 bases separating them. The CDR3, as DNA: TGTGCCAGCACAAACACAGATACGCAGTATGTT. Its protein is CASTNTDTQYV.

J is TRBJ1-1 and V is TRBV4-2, with D unresolved. The length of the CDR3 is 11 residues. V lost 3 bases to trimming and J lost 7 bases, with 6 bases between them. In germline, CDR1 is LGHNA, CDR2 YNFKEQ. In DNA form, the CDR3 reads TGTGCCAGCAGCCATACAGATGAAGCTTTCTTT. Translation: CASSHTDEAFF.

The V call is TRBV3-1, the J call TRBJ1-1; weak D call: TRBD1 (5 bases). The ends were cut back, 0 bases at V and 1 base at J, with 6 bases in the middle. Germline V lookup: CDR1 LGHDT, CDR2 YNNKEL (reference sequence). The CDR3 runs to 14 residues. The CDR3 reads CASSQEGGNTEAFF. The CDR3 DNA follows: TGTGCCAGCAGCCAAGAGGGGGGGAACACTGAAGCTTTCTTT. Together with reference TRBV3-1 and TRBJ1-1, the CDR3 gives the full variable domain: DTAVSQTPKYLVTQMGNDKSIKCEQNLGHDTMYWYKQDSKKFLKIMFSYNNKELIINETVPNRFSPKSPDKAHLNLHINSLELGDSAVYFCASSQEGGNTEAFFGQGTRLTVV.

This chain connects TRBV24-1 to TRBJ2-1; 14 bases map to TRBD2. Germline CDR1 reads KGHDR; CDR2 reads SFDVKD. V lost 4 bases, J lost 0 bases, and 7 bases stayed unmatched. CDR3 length: 19 amino acids. The CDR3 protein is CATSEGGLAGGSSYNEQFF. For the CDR3, the DNA is TGTGCCACCAGTGAAGGTGGACTAGCGGGAGGAAGCTCCTACAATGAGCAGTTCTTC.

With regard to this clonotype: One end of the junction varies from germline; a read error may be responsible. The chain recombines TRBV5-1 with TRBJ1-5, with unresolved D. The CDR3 loop spans 11 amino acids. The germline V gene encodes CDR1 SGHRS and CDR2 YFSETQ. The DNA for the CDR3 is TGCGCCAGCTGCTTAGATCAGCCCCAGCATTTT. Translation: CASCLDQPQHF.

This chain connects TRBV12-3 or TRBV12-4 to TRBJ1-3; no firm D call. V dropped 3 bases and J dropped 0 bases, with 6 bases sitting between them. This CDR3 contains 14 residues. The CDR3, as DNA: TGTGCCAGCAGTTTCCCCGGCTCTGGAAACACCATATATTTT. Translating it yields CASSFPGSGNTIYF.

The sample holds one count of this clonotype. The chain has TRBV5-4 and TRBJ2-1, with 9 bases lining up with TRBD2. Trimming removed 4 bases from V and 0 bases from J; junction bases left unmatched: 8. The CDR3 loop spans 17 amino acids. CDR1 is SGHNT, CDR2 YYREEE, per germline (reference sequence). The CDR3 DNA is TGTGCCAGCAGCGGGGGACTAGCAGAGAGCTCCTACAATGAGCAGTTCTTC. Protein sequence: CASSGGLAESSYNEQFF.

This clonotype was observed a single time. The gene calls are TRBV28 and TRBJ2-1, with D unclear. V dropped 7 bases and J dropped 8 bases, with 12 bases sitting between them. The CDR3 length is 12 residues. The V gene's germline CDR1 is MDHEN and CDR2 SYDVKM. The CDR3 loop reads CASNTRRDEQFF. The DNA for the CDR3 is TGTGCCAGCAACACACGACGGGATGAGCAGTTCTTC.

CDR3 residues: CASSLLAHENTGELFF. The DNA of the CDR3 is TGTGCCAGCTCACTACTGGCACACGAGAACACCGGGGAGCTGTTTTTT. The chain couples TRBV18 to TRBJ2-2; D call uncertain. The CDR3 consists of 16 residues. With 4 bases removed from V and 1 base from J, the gap between germline ends came to 13 bases. Per the germline V gene, CDR1 is KGHSH and CDR2 is LQKENI.

This clonotype was detected only once. This sequence joins TRBV11-2 and TRBJ2-3; D remains ambiguous. Germline CDR1 and CDR2: SGHAT and FQNNGV. Trimming removed 3 bases at V and 3 bases at J, with 10 bases between. This CDR3 is built from 14 residues. CDR3 nucleotide sequence: TGTGCCAGCAGCTTGAGTAGGGTAACAGATACGCAGTATTTT. Its protein is CASSLSRVTDTQYF. The variable domain in full, with the rest retrieved from reference TRBV11-2 and TRBJ2-3, is EAGVAQSPRYKIIEKRQSVAFWCNPISGHATLYWYQQILGQGPKLLIQFQNNGVVDDSQLPKDRFSAERLKGVDSTLKIQPAKLEDSAVYLCASSLSRVTDTQYFGPGTRLTVL.

J is TRBJ2-1 and V is TRBV20-1; 8 nucleotides line up with TRBD2. V gave up 5 bases and J gave up 3 bases; unmatched junction bases: 9. CDR1 and CDR2 from the germline V gene are DFQATT and SNEGSKA (reference sequence). The CDR3 has 15 amino acids. As DNA, the CDR3 is TGCAGTGCTCCCTTGGGGACTAGGAACTACAATGAGCAGTTCTTC. Encoded protein: CSAPLGTRNYNEQFF.

The chain carries TRBV29-1 and TRBJ2-7; either TRBD1 or TRBD2 may fit D (5 bases each). V was clipped by 4 bases and J by 4 bases, with 17 bases between them. From germline, CDR1 is SQVTM and CDR2 ANQGSEA. This CDR3 is 14 amino acids long. Here the CDR3 DNA reads TGCAGCGTTGCCCCGGGACGCCAGGGATACGAGCAGTACTTC. Residues: CSVAPGRQGYEQYF.